Below are 26 T cell receptor beta chains sequenced from a single sample in a study of cytomegalovirus exposure and HLA in healthy donors. PCR primers comprised 60 Vbeta and 13 Jbeta primers. TCRdb's copy holds only in-frame clones and misses some; the assay was immunoSEQ multiplex PCR. The data show about 160,000 clones, with 75% to 80% seen just once and around 1% held by the top ten. Sequencing was done on a sample of PBMCs. The source is a woman aged 50 to 60 in good health and CMV-seropositive.

The chain has TRBV7-2 and TRBJ2-5, with TRBD1 identical over 7 bases. The CDR3 sequence is 14 residues long. V lost 4 bases and J lost 4; bases outside the gene matches: 6. Germline V gives CDR1 SGHTA, CDR2 FQGNSA. In nucleotides, the CDR3 is TGTGCCAGCAGCTCAGGGGGTAGGGGAGAGACCCAGTACTTC. Protein product: CASSSGGRGETQYF.

This clone was found once. J is TRBJ2-1 and V is TRBV7-8; 16 nucleotides align to TRBD2. Germline-derived CDR1 and CDR2 are SGHVS and FQNEAQ. V dropped 8 bases and J dropped 7; count of bases not matched to a gene: 8. This CDR3 comprises 16 residues. CDR3 in DNA: TGTGCCAGCCTCCCGGGGACTAGCGGGAGGGGGAATGAGCAGTTCTTC. Translating it yields CASLPGTSGRGNEQFF.

The J gene is TRBJ1-1, the V gene TRBV6-5; D gene ambiguous. This CDR3 is 13 amino acids long. Trimming stripped 2 bases from V and 2 bases from J, with 6 bases between. Germline values: CDR1 MNHEY, CDR2 SVGAGI. CDR3 coding DNA: TGTGCCAGCAGTTACCGTAGAAACACTGAAGCTTTCTTT. This codes for CASSYRRNTEAFF.

J is TRBJ1-1 and V is TRBV5-6; 7 nucleotides agree with TRBD1. Germline V gene sequence: CDR1 SGHDT, CDR2 YYEEEE. The junction had 9 bases not matched to a gene; V was cut back by 1 base and J by 6 bases. This CDR3 has 15 residues. For the CDR3, the DNA is TGTGCCAGCAGCTTGAGTCGGCCCAGGGGGGCTGAAGCTTTCTTT. Translated, it gives CASSLSRPRGAEAFF.

This clone has a handful of counts. This rearrangement joins TRBV5-6 to TRBJ1-1; TRBD1 agrees at 7 bases. Germline V CDR1 and CDR2: SGHDT, YYEEEE. Losses at the gene ends were 0 bases for V and 1 base for J; bases not matched to a gene: 6. The CDR3 spans 16 residues. The CDR3 protein is CASSLDTGTENTEAFF. As DNA, the CDR3 is TGTGCCAGCAGCTTGGACACGGGGACAGAGAACACTGAAGCTTTCTTT.

The chain uses TRBV6-5 and TRBJ1-1; 10 positions agree with TRBD1. J lost 7 bases, V lost 0 bases, and 5 bases had no gene match. This CDR3 is 15 amino acids long. The germline CDR1 and CDR2 sequences are MNHEY and SVGAGI. The CDR3 DNA follows: TGTGCCAGCAGTTACTCCCTGGGACAGGGGAGTGAAGCTTTCTTT. It yields the protein CASSYSLGQGSEAFF.

The chain combines TRBV5-1 with TRBJ1-2, with D possibly TRBD1 on 5 matching bases. Between the trimmed V and J ends, which lost 6 bases and 4 bases, there was a span of 16 bases. Germline V lookup: CDR1 SGHRS, CDR2 YFSETQ. The CDR3 sequence is 14 residues long. Here the CDR3 reads CASTPDGGGYGYTF. As DNA, the CDR3 is TGCGCCAGCACCCCCGATGGGGGAGGCTATGGCTACACCTTC.

This clone was seen just once. The V gene is TRBV19, the J gene TRBJ1-4; D not resolved. The V gene's germline CDR1 is LNHDA and CDR2 SQIVND (reference sequence). The CDR3 is made up of 14 amino acids. With 4 bases removed from V and 5 bases from J, the gap between germline ends came to 11 bases. Here the CDR3 DNA reads TGTGCCAGTAGTAGAACAGCTTCCAATGAAAAACTGTTTTTT. The encoded protein is CASSRTASNEKLFF. Complete variable domain (other parts from reference TRBV19 and TRBJ1-4): DGGITQSPKYLFRKEGQNVTLSCEQNLNHDAMYWYRQDPGQGLRLIYYSQIVNDFQKGDIAEGYSVSREKKESFPLTVTSAQKNPTAFYLCASSRTASNEKLFFGSGTQLSVL.

Here the CDR3 DNA reads TGTGCCAGCAGCGACCGGGGGGAATATTCACCCCTCCACTTT. This codes for CASSDRGEYSPLHF. The chain couples TRBV7-2 to TRBJ1-6; D perhaps matches TRBD1 (5 bases). Germline-derived CDR1 and CDR2 are SGHTA and FQGNSA. V was clipped by 5 bases and J by 8 bases, with 13 bases between them. CDR3 length: 14 residues.

J is TRBJ2-7 and V is TRBV28; unclear D gene. V lost 4 bases, J lost 1 base, and 2 bases lay in between. Germline CDR1 is MDHEN and CDR2 is SYDVKM. The CDR3 totals 11 residues. The CDR3 protein is CASSSSYEQYF. The CDR3, as DNA: TGTGCCAGCAGTTCTTCCTACGAGCAGTACTTC. Based on the CDR3 plus reference TRBV28 and TRBJ2-7, the full variable domain is DVKVTQSSRYLVKRTGEKVFLECVQDMDHENMFWYRQDPGLGLRLIYFSYDVKMKEKGDIPEGYSVSREKKERFSLILESASTNQTSMYLCASSSSYEQYFGPGTRLTVT.

This chain uses TRBV18 with TRBJ2-5, with D perhaps TRBD2 (6 bases). Germline V gene lookup returns CDR1 KGHSH and CDR2 LQKENI. The ends were cut back, 1 base at V and 4 bases at J, with 19 bases in the middle. The CDR3 length is 17 residues. The CDR3: CASSPLVAASLGETQYF. The CDR3 DNA is TGTGCCAGCTCACCACTAGTAGCGGCCTCCCTGGGAGAGACCCAGTACTTC.

The chain recombines TRBV5-4 with TRBJ2-5, with 8 nucleotides matching TRBD2. The CDR3 has 16 residues. Germline lookup yields CDR1 SGHNT and CDR2 YYREEE (reference sequence). V gave up 0 bases and J gave up 4 bases; unmatched junction bases: 8. This CDR3 reads CASSLARAGGGETQYF. As DNA, the CDR3 is TGTGCCAGCAGCTTGGCCCGGGCGGGGGGCGGAGAGACCCAGTACTTC.

The chain recombines TRBV6-5 with TRBJ1-1, with D perhaps matching TRBD1 (5 bases). Germline CDR1 reads MNHEY; CDR2 reads SVGAGI. This CDR3 region has 15 residues. Deletions cut 2 bases from V and 0 bases from J, with 10 bases between. The CDR3 protein is CASSYAGGVNTEAFF. The CDR3 coding sequence is TGTGCCAGCAGTTACGCGGGGGGAGTGAACACTGAAGCTTTCTTT.

The J gene is TRBJ1-2, the V gene TRBV4-2; D perhaps matches TRBD1 (5 bases). Trimming cost V 0 bases and J 5 bases, with 10 bases left between them. The CDR3 runs to 14 residues. The germline CDR1 and CDR2 sequences are LGHNA and YNFKEQ. DNA of the CDR3: TGTGCCAGCAGCCAAGATCAGGGTCCATATGGCTACACCTTC. It specifies CASSQDQGPYGYTF.

In regard to this clone: Mismatch with germline at one junction end may stem from a read error. The genes are TRBV7-9 and TRBJ1-4; a possible D gene is TRBD1 (6 bases). The CDR3 has 11 residues. CDR1 and CDR2 from the germline V gene are SEHNR and FQNEAQ (reference sequence). CDR3 loop: CASSLGGTTTF. CDR3 DNA sequence: TGTGCCAGCAGCTTAGGGGGGACAACGACTTTT.

The genes are TRBV11-2 and TRBJ2-3; 8 bases are shared with TRBD2. CDR3 size: 17 residues. Trimming removed 0 bases from V and 1 base from J; junction bases left unmatched: 6. Looked up from germline, CDR1 is SGHAT and CDR2 is FQNNGV. Here the CDR3 DNA reads TGTGCCAGCAGCTTAGACGGGGGGGGTTTCGGCACAGATACGCAGTATTTT. Translated, it gives CASSLDGGGFGTDTQYF.

V and J are TRBV7-6 and TRBJ2-6; D uncertain. The CDR3 has 14 residues. V lost 0 bases and J 4 bases, leaving 4 bases between the germline ends. Germline V gives CDR1 SGHVS, CDR2 FNYEAQ. The CDR3 sequence is CASSLAAGANVLTF. The CDR3 nucleotides read TGTGCCAGCAGCTTAGCAGCGGGGGCCAACGTCCTGACTTTC.

The rearrangement links TRBV7-9 to TRBJ2-1; possible D gene TRBD2, 5 bases. The V gene lost 0 bases and the J gene lost 5 bases, with 14 bases spanning the gap. Germline V gene lookup returns CDR1 SEHNR and CDR2 FQNEAQ (reference sequence). The CDR3 has 16 residues. This chain's CDR3 is CASSLAWRNANNEQFF. The CDR3 DNA reads TGTGCCAGCAGCTTAGCGTGGAGGAACGCTAACAATGAGCAGTTCTTC.

The chain uses TRBV27 and TRBJ2-2, with D possibly TRBD1 on 5 matching bases. This CDR3 has 13 amino acids. Germline V gene sequence: CDR1 MNHEY, CDR2 SMNVEV (reference sequence). V was trimmed by 8 bases and J by 7 bases, leaving 14 bases between them. The CDR3 nucleotides are TGTGCCAGCGCACCAGGGTTCGGCGGGGAGCTGTTTTTT. This gives the protein CASAPGFGGELFF.

The V gene is TRBV5-4, the J gene TRBJ1-2; D is perhaps TRBD1 (6 bases). V lost 4 bases and J lost 5, with 24 bases in between. The CDR3 spans 17 residues. Germline CDR1 reads SGHNT; CDR2 reads YYREEE (reference sequence). This CDR3 is CASSPAAQGWTSYGYTF. The CDR3 DNA follows: TGTGCCAGCAGCCCCGCGGCACAGGGTTGGACGTCTTATGGCTACACCTTC.

This clone has just one count. This chain connects TRBV10-1 to TRBJ1-5; the D gene is possibly TRBD1 (5 bases). The germline V gene encodes CDR1 WNHNN and CDR2 SYGVQD (reference sequence). This CDR3 has 14 residues. Trimming cost V 2 bases and J 2 bases, with 7 bases left between them. This chain's CDR3 is CASSEGAGNQPQHF. The CDR3 DNA reads as TGCGCCAGCAGTGAGGGGGCGGGCAATCAGCCCCAGCATTTT.

This chain connects TRBV5-1 to TRBJ2-1, with D possibly TRBD1 on 5 matching bases. Between the trimmed V and J ends, which lost 4 bases and 2 bases, there was a span of 10 bases. The CDR3 consists of 14 residues. Germline V gene lookup returns CDR1 SGHRS and CDR2 YFSETQ. CDR3 loop: CASSEQGTYNEQFF. In DNA, the CDR3 is TGCGCCAGCAGCGAGCAGGGTACCTACAATGAGCAGTTCTTC.

The J gene is TRBJ1-5, the V gene TRBV7-2; perhaps TRBD1 as D (5 bases). This CDR3 region has 15 residues. Germline V gene lookup returns CDR1 SGHTA and CDR2 FQGNSA. With 0 bases removed from V and 3 bases from J, the gap between germline ends came to 9 bases. DNA of the CDR3: TGTGCCAGCAGCTTAGCGGCAGGGAACAATCAGCCCCAGCATTTT. Amino acids: CASSLAAGNNQPQHF.

The CDR3 protein is CASSRTGTEYYEQYF. The CDR3 DNA is TGCGCCAGCAGTCGAACCGGGACAGAATACTACGAGCAGTACTTC. V usage is TRBV5-1 and J usage is TRBJ2-7, with 7 bases aligning to TRBD1. The CDR3 is made up of 15 amino acids. J lost 3 bases, V lost 5 bases, and 11 bases had no gene match. The V gene's germline CDR1 is SGHRS and CDR2 YFSETQ.

The chain combines TRBV9 with TRBJ1-1; D uncertain. Trimming took off 3 bases at V and 5 bases at J, with 20 bases between the two ends. CDR3 length: 16 residues. The germline V gene encodes CDR1 SGDLS and CDR2 YYNGEE. The chain's CDR3 is CASSAGVSDRRTEAFF. Written as DNA, the CDR3 is TGTGCCAGCAGCGCGGGAGTCTCGGATAGGAGGACTGAAGCTTTCTTT.

This clone appeared once. This sequence joins TRBV19 and TRBJ1-4; D possibly corresponds to TRBD1 (5 bases). This CDR3 region has 14 residues. Germline V gene sequence: CDR1 LNHDA, CDR2 SQIVND (reference sequence). V lost 2 bases and J lost 7, with 11 bases in between. The DNA for the CDR3 is TGTGCCAGTAGTATAACGCAGGGAGGTGAAAAACTGTTTTTT. Translating it yields CASSITQGGEKLFF.